The T cell receptor (beta chain) under discussion was sequenced for a study of blood T cells in healthy people across ages. This clonotype was detected only a few times. For the second PCR, which ran for roughly 7 to 11 cycles, a sample-barcoded 5' primer and a J-beta primer mix were used. Every sample produced at least 2.5 million CDR3-containing paired-end reads. TCRdb independently ran MiXCR on the 5' RACE reads; one entry per CDR3 protein. This sample carries 850,000 to 1,100,000 distinct CDR3 sequences, roughly two fifths of them seen once, and the ten largest clones take about 12%. The TCR comes from a man aged 18-30 years in good health. Sequenced: blood.

CDR3 sequence reads: CASSLYEGSTDTQYF. CDR3 sequence (DNA): TGTGCCAGCAGTTTATACGAGGGGAGCACAGATACGCAGTATTTT. This chain links TRBV28 with TRBJ2-3; the D gene could be TRBD1 or TRBD2 (5 bases each). Trimming cost V 1 base and J 0 bases, with 8 bases left between them. Germline CDR1 and CDR2: MDHEN and SYDVKM. The CDR3 has 15 amino acids.